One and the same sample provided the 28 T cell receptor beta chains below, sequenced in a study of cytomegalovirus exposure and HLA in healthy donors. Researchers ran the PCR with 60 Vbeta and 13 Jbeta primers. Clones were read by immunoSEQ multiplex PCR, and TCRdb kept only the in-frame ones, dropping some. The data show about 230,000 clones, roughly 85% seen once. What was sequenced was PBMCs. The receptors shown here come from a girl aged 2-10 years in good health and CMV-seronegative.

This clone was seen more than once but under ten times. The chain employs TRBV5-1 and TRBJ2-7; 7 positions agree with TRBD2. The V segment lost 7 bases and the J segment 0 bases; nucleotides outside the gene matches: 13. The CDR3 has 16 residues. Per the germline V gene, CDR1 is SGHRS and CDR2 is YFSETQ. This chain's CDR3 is CASSPARASGSYEQYF. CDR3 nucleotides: TGCGCCAGCTCTCCGGCGAGGGCTAGCGGCTCCTACGAGCAGTACTTC.

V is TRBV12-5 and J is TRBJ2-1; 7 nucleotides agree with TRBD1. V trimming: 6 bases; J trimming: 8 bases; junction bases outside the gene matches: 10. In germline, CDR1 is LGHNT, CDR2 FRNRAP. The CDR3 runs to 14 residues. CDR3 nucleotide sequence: TGTGCTAGTGGCTCTCCCGACAGGGTAGATGAGCAGTTCTTC. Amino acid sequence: CASGSPDRVDEQFF.

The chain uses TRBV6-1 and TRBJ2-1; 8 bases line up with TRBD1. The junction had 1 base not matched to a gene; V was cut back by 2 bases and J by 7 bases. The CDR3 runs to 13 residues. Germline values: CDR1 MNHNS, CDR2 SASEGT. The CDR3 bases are TGTGCCAGCAGTGAAACAGGGGGGAATGAGCAGTTCTTC. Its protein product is CASSETGGNEQFF.

CDR3 sequence (DNA): TGTGCCAGCAGCTTAGGACAGGGGAGCCCTGAAGCTTTCTTT. Protein sequence: CASSLGQGSPEAFF. V usage is TRBV7-7 and J usage is TRBJ1-1; 8 positions match TRBD1. The V segment lost 1 base and the J segment 6 bases; nucleotides outside the gene matches: 4. The germline gives CDR1 SSHAT, CDR2 FNYEAQ (reference sequence). This CDR3 has 14 residues.

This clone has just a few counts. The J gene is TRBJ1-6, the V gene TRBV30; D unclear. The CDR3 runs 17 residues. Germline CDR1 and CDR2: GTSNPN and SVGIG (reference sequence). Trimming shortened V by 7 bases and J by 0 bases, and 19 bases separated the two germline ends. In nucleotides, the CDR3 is TGTGCCTTGCCTCGGGAGGGAGACGGCTCCTATAATTCACCCCTCCACTTT. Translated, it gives CALPREGDGSYNSPLHF.

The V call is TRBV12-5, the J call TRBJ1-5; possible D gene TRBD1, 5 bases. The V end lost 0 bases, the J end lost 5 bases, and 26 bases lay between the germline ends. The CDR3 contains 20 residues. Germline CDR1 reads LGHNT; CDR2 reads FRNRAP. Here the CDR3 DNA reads TGTGCTAGTGGTTTGGTACTAAAGCAAAGCGACAGTCGCGGGGATCAGCCCCAGCATTTT. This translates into CASGLVLKQSDSRGDQPQHF.

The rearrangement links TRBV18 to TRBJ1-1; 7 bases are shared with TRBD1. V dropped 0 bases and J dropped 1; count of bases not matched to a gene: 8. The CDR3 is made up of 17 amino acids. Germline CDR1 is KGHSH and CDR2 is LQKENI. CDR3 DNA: TGTGCCAGCTCACCACCAATACAGGGGAGGAGGAACACTGAAGCTTTCTTT. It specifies CASSPPIQGRRNTEAFF. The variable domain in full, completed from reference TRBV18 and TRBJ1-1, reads NAGVMQNPRHLVRRRGQEARLRCSPMKGHSHVYWYRQLPEEGLKFMVYLQKENIIDESGMPKERFSAEFPKEGPSILRIQQVVRGDSAAYFCASSPPIQGRRNTEAFFGQGTRLTVV.

The CDR3 DNA is TGTGCCATCAGCCCACAGGGGACCTTTAATTCACCCCTCCACTTT. Protein product: CAISPQGTFNSPLHF. This chain links TRBV10-3 with TRBJ1-6; 7 nucleotides align to TRBD1. V was pared by 6 bases and J by 6 bases, with 8 bases of the junction left unmatched. This CDR3 spans 15 amino acids. CDR1 ENHRY and CDR2 SYGVKD come from the germline V gene.

The CDR3 coding sequence is TGTGCCAGAATAAGGACTCCACCAACCTACGAGCAGTACTTC. This codes for CARIRTPPTYEQYF. The chain uses TRBV25-1 and TRBJ2-7; maybe TRBD2 (5 bases). The CDR3 contains 14 residues. Trimming took off 9 bases at V and 2 bases at J, with 17 bases between the two ends. Germline V gene lookup returns CDR1 MGHDK and CDR2 SYGVNS.

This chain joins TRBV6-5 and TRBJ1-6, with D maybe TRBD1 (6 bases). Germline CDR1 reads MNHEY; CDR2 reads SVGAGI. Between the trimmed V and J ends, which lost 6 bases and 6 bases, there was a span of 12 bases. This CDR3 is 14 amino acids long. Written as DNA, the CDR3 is TGTGCCAGCAGCCGGGACACAATTAATTCACCCCTCCACTTT. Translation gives CASSRDTINSPLHF.

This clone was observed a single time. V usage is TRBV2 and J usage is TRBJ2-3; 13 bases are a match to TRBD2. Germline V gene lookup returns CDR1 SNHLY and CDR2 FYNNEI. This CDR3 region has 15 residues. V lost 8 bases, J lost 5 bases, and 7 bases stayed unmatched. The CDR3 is CASELAGGKVDTQYF. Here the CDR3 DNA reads TGTGCCAGCGAACTAGCGGGGGGGAAGGTAGATACGCAGTATTTT.

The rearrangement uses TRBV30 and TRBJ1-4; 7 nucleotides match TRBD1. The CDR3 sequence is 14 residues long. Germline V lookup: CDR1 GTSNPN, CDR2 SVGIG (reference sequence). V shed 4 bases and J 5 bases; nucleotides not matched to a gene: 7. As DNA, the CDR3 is TGTGCCTGGAATCCCGACAGGGTGAATGAAAAACTGTTTTTT. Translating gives CAWNPDRVNEKLFF.

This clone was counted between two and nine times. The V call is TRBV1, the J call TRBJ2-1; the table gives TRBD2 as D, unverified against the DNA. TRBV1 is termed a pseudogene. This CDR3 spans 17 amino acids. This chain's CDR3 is CTSSQVIWTSGGNEQFF. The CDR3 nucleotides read TGCACCAGCAGCCAAGTTATCTGGACTAGCGGGGGGAATGAGCAGTTCTTC.

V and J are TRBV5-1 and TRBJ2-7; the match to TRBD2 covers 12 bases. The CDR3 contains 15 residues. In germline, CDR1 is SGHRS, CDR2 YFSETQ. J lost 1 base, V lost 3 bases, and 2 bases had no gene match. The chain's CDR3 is CASSSGTSGSYEQYF. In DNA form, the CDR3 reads TGCGCCAGCAGCTCCGGGACTAGCGGGTCCTACGAGCAGTACTTC.

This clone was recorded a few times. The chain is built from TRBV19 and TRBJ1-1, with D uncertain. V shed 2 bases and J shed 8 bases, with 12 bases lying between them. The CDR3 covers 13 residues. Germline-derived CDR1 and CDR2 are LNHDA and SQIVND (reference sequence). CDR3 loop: CASSIKFYLEAFF. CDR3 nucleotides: TGTGCCAGTAGTATAAAGTTTTACTTGGAAGCTTTCTTT.

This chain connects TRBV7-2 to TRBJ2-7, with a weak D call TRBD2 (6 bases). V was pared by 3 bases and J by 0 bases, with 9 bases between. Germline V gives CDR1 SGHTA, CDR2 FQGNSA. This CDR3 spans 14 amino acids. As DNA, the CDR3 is TGTGCCAGCAGCTTCGGGGGTGACTCCTACGAGCAGTACTTC. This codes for CASSFGGDSYEQYF.

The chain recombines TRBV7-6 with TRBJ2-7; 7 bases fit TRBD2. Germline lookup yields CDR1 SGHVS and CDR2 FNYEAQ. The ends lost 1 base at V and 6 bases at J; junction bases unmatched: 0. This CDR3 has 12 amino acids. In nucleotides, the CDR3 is TGTGCCAGCAGCTTAGGGGGGGGCGAGCAGTACTTC. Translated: CASSLGGGEQYF.

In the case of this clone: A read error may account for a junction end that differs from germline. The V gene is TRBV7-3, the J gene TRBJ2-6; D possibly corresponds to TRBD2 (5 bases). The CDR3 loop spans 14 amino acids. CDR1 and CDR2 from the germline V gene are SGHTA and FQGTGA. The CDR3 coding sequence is TGTTCCAGCGGTGTCGGGATAAGAGCCAACGTCCTGACTTTC. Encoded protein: CSSGVGIRANVLTF.

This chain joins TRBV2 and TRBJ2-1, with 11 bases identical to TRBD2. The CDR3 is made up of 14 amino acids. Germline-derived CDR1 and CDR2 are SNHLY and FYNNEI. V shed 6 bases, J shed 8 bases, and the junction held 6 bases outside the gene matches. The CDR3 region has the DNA TGTGCCAGCAGCGACGGACTAGCGGGTGATGAGCAGTTCTTC. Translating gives CASSDGLAGDEQFF.

CDR3 sequence: CAWRGTGVEQYF. DNA for the CDR3: TGTGCCTGGAGGGGGACAGGGGTCGAGCAGTACTTC. This sequence joins TRBV30 and TRBJ2-7, with 10 bases matching TRBD1. With V trimmed by 3 bases and J by 6 bases, 2 bases remained unmatched. Germline V gene data show CDR1 as GTSNPN and CDR2 as SVGIG (reference sequence). This CDR3 spans 12 amino acids. Combining the CDR3 with reference TRBV30 and TRBJ2-7 gives the whole variable domain SQTIHQWPATLVQPVGSPLSLECTVEGTSNPNLYWYRQAAGRGLQLLFYSVGIGQISSEVPQNLSASRPQDRQFILSSKKLLLSDSGFYLCAWRGTGVEQYFGPGTRLTVT.

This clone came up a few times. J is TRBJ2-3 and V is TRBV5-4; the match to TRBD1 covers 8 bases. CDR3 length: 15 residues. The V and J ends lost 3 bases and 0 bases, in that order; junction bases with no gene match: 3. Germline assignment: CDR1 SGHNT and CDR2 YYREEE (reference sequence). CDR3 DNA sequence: TGTGCCAGCAGCTCTCGGACAGGGAGCACAGATACGCAGTATTTT. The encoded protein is CASSSRTGSTDTQYF. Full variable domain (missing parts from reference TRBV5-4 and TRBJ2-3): ETGVTQSPTHLIKTRGQQVTLRCSSQSGHNTVSWYQQALGQGPQFIFQYYREEENGRGNFPPRFSGLQFPNYSSELNVNALELDDSALYLCASSSRTGSTDTQYFGPGTRLTVL.

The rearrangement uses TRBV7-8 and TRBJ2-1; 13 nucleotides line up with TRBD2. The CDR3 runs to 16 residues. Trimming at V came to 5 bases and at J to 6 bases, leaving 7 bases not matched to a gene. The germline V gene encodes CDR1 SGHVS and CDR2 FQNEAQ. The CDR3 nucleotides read TGTGCCAGCAGCCCGCAGGGACTAGCGGGGACCAATGAGCAGTTCTTC. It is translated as CASSPQGLAGTNEQFF. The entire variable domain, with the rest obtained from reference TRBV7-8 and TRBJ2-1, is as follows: GAGVSQSPRYKVAKRGQDVALRCDPISGHVSLFWYQQALGQGPEFLTYFQNEAQLDKSGLPSDRFFAERPEGSVSTLKIQRTQQEDSAVYLCASSPQGLAGTNEQFFGPGTRLTVL.

CDR3 in amino acids: CASSLGGVNEQFF. The DNA for the CDR3 is TGTGCCAGCAGCTTAGGCGGCGTAAATGAGCAGTTCTTC. The V gene is TRBV11-3, the J gene TRBJ2-1; D remains ambiguous. CDR1 and CDR2 (germline): SGHNT, YENEEA. V was shortened by 1 base and J by 7 bases, with 8 bases between the two germline ends. The CDR3 spans 13 residues.

CDR3 amino acids: CASRDTGGKDQPQHF. CDR3 nucleotides: TGTGCCAGCAGGGATACAGGGGGAAAGGATCAGCCCCAGCATTTT. The chain employs TRBV2 and TRBJ1-5, with 8 bases identical to TRBD1. The CDR3 length is 15 residues. Germline V gene sequence: CDR1 SNHLY, CDR2 FYNNEI. V lost 6 bases to trimming and J lost 5 bases; unmatched junction nucleotides: 9.

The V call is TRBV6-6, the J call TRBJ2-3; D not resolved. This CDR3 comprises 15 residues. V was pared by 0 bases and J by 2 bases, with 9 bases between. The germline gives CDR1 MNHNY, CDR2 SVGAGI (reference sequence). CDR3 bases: TGTGCCAGCAGTTACTCGAGCTATACCACAGATACGCAGTATTTT. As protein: CASSYSSYTTDTQYF.

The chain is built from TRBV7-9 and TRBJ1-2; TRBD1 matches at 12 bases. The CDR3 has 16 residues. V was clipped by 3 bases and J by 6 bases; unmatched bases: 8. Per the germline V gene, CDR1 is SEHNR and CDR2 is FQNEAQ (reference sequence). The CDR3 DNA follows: TGTGCCAGCAGCTTTCTACCGGGACAGGGGGCGAATGGCTACACCTTC. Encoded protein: CASSFLPGQGANGYTF.

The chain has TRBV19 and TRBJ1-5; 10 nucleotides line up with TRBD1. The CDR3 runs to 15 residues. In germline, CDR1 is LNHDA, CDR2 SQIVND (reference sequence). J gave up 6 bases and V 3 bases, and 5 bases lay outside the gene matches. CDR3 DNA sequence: TGTGCCAGTAGTATTGACAGGGGGCGAGGTCAGCCCCAGCATTTT. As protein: CASSIDRGRGQPQHF.

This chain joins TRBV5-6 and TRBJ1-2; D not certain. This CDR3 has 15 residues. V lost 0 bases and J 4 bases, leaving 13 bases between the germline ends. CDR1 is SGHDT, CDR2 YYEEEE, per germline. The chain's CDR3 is CASSLGAGPGYGYTF. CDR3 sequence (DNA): TGTGCCAGCAGCTTGGGTGCGGGTCCGGGCTATGGCTACACCTTC. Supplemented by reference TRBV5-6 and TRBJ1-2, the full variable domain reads DAGVTQSPTHLIKTRGQQVTLRCSPKSGHDTVSWYQQALGQGPQFIFQYYEEEERQRGNFPDRFSGHQFPNYSSELNVNALLLGDSALYLCASSLGAGPGYGYTFGSGTRLTVV.